This TCR beta chain is from a study of cytomegalovirus exposure and HLA in healthy donors. PCR amplification relied on 60 Vbeta primers (plus 13 Jbeta primers). Measured with immunoSEQ multiplex PCR; TCRdb has only the in-frame clones, and not every one. The table shows over 150,000 clones, with roughly four fifths occurring only once. The CDR3 spans 15 residues. CDR1 is GTSNPN and CDR2 is SVGIG in the germline V gene (reference sequence). V lost 3 bases and J 0 bases, leaving 11 bases between the germline ends. The source of this sequence is a man between 60 and 75 years old in good health and CMV-seronegative. J is TRBJ2-2 and V is TRBV30; perhaps TRBD2 as D (6 bases). The sample was PBMCs. Here the CDR3 DNA reads TGTGCCTGGAGGCGACGGGGGACGAACACCGGGGAGCTGTTTTTT. Translating it yields CAWRRRGTNTGELFF.